These 24 T cell receptor beta chains originate from one sample sequenced in a study of beta chain features in type 1 diabetes (dated by TCRdb to 2016 to 2019). What the study reported, not specific to this receptor: In all four CD4+ subsets, TCRB CDR3 length was moderately but significantly shorter in type 1 diabetes patients.

These receptors' targets are unknown. The library was prepared using the immunoSEQ multiplex PCR assay. All of the isolated RNA was reverse transcribed with the High Capacity cDNA Reverse Transcription Kit, so expressed TCRB transcripts were sequenced. TCRdb limited this immuneACCESS table to in-frame rearrangements with V and J called. A share of clones is missing; checked studies link under half to unresolved V genes, and the rest is unexplained. In all, the sample holds about 340,000 clones, and approximately 12% of those were seen once. The ten most abundant clones make up 0.015% of the sample. The sequencing sample was made of naive CD4+ T cells from blood. The meaning of the sample's cell subset or site label: true naive CD4+ T cells. The source is a woman in her late teens or twenties with type 1 diabetes.

This clone has only a few counts. This chain joins TRBV6-4 and TRBJ2-5, with D possibly being TRBD2 (6 bases). This CDR3 is 17 amino acids long. V dropped 7 bases and J dropped 1 base, with 22 bases sitting between them. CDR1 and CDR2 from the germline V gene are MRHNA and SNTAGT. This CDR3 is CASKMAGIAALQETQYF. The CDR3 DNA reads TGTGCCAGCAAAATGGCCGGGATAGCGGCCCTCCAAGAGACCCAGTACTTC.

The chain recombines TRBV6-5 with TRBJ2-3, with D unclear. With 0 bases removed from V and 9 bases from J, the gap between germline ends came to 7 bases. CDR1 is MNHEY and CDR2 is SVGAGI in the germline V gene. CDR3 length equals 12 residues. The CDR3 reads CASSYSAYTQYF. CDR3 coding DNA: TGTGCCAGCAGTTACTCTGCCTACACGCAGTATTTT.

The V call is TRBV2, the J call TRBJ1-1, with D maybe TRBD1 (5 bases). V gave up 2 bases and J gave up 0 bases, with 13 bases separating them. CDR1 SNHLY and CDR2 FYNNEI come from the germline V gene. The CDR3 consists of 16 residues. The CDR3 loop reads CASSEIMGGMNTEAFF. The CDR3 DNA reads as TGTGCCAGCAGTGAAATTATGGGGGGGATGAACACTGAAGCTTTCTTT.

The chain is built from TRBV5-4 and TRBJ2-3; TRBD1 aligns across 9 bases. There are 16 residues in the CDR3. The germline gives CDR1 SGHNT, CDR2 YYREEE (reference sequence). After removal of 4 bases from V and 2 bases from J, the junction contained 8 bases not matched to a gene. As DNA, the CDR3 is TGTGCCAGCAGCCAACCCGGGACAGGGTACACAGATACGCAGTATTTT. This codes for CASSQPGTGYTDTQYF.

The rearrangement uses TRBV6-5 and TRBJ1-1; the D is unclear. This CDR3 has 14 residues. V was shortened by 2 bases and J by 0 bases, with 7 bases between the two germline ends. Germline-derived CDR1 and CDR2 are MNHEY and SVGAGI. CDR3 sequence: CASSYERVNTEAFF. In DNA, the CDR3 is TGTGCCAGCAGTTACGAGCGCGTGAACACTGAAGCTTTCTTT.

The genes are TRBV7-2 and TRBJ2-1; D perhaps matches TRBD2 (5 bases). This CDR3 is 12 amino acids long. Germline lookup yields CDR1 SGHTA and CDR2 FQGNSA. Between the trimmed V and J ends, which lost 1 base and 9 bases, there was a span of 7 bases. In DNA form, the CDR3 reads TGTGCCAGCAGCTTAGAAAGCGGTGAGCAGTTCTTC. Translated, it gives CASSLESGEQFF. The full variable domain, in which reference TRBV7-2 and TRBJ2-1 provide the parts outside the CDR3, is GAGVSQSPSNKVTEKGKDVELRCDPISGHTALYWYRQSLGQGLEFLIYFQGNSAPDKSGLPSDRFSAERTGGSVSTLTIQRTQQEDSAVYLCASSLESGEQFFGPGTRLTVL.

This sequence joins TRBV6-6 and TRBJ1-2, with D uncertain. Germline V CDR1 and CDR2: MNHNY, SVGAGI (reference sequence). V shed 6 bases and J shed 4 bases, with 15 bases lying between them. The CDR3 is 14 amino acids. The CDR3 sequence is CASSIPGSSYGYTF. CDR3 bases: TGTGCCAGCAGCATCCCGGGATCGTCCTATGGCTACACCTTC.

The chain recombines TRBV15 with TRBJ1-2; 7 bases map to TRBD1. The CDR3 is 13 residues long. V was pared by 3 bases and J by 2 bases, with 0 bases of the junction left unmatched. Germline CDR1 is LNHNV and CDR2 is YYDKDF (reference sequence). The CDR3 region is CATSRTGNYGYTF. CDR3 nucleotides: TGTGCCACCAGCAGGACAGGGAACTATGGCTACACCTTC. The full variable domain, completed using reference TRBV15 and TRBJ1-2, is DAMVIQNPRYQVTQFGKPVTLSCSQTLNHNVMYWYQQKSSQAPKLLFHYYDKDFNNEADTPDNFQSRRPNTSFCFLDIRSPGLGDTAMYLCATSRTGNYGYTFGSGTRLTVV.

This clone was counted a few times. The chain joins TRBV29-1 to TRBJ2-3; maybe TRBD2 (6 bases). The CDR3 runs 14 residues. Per the germline V gene, CDR1 is SQVTM and CDR2 is ANQGSEA. The germline V and J ends were trimmed by 7 bases and 1 base, with 15 bases remaining between them. The DNA for the CDR3 is TGCAGCGCCCGCAGCGGGCGGGGCACAGATACGCAGTATTTT. It translates to CSARSGRGTDTQYF.

This clone turned up a few times. DNA of the CDR3: TGCAGCGTAGCAAGGGGCCAAAGCACAGATACGCAGTATTTT. Translated: CSVARGQSTDTQYF. V gene TRBV29-1 combines with J gene TRBJ2-3; tentative D call: TRBD1 (5 bases). CDR1 and CDR2 (germline): SQVTM, ANQGSEA. V lost 6 bases and J lost 0, with 13 bases in between. The CDR3 sequence is 14 residues long.

To note about this clone: This sample includes further DNA sequences coding for the same CDR3. The genes are TRBV28 and TRBJ2-7; D may be TRBD2 (6 bases). The V end was cut by 2 bases, the J end by 3 bases, with 8 bases between. CDR1 is MDHEN, CDR2 SYDVKM, per germline. This CDR3 contains 13 residues. CDR3 protein: CASSLGGSYEQYF. The CDR3 bases are TGTGCCAGCAGTTTAGGAGGGAGCTACGAGCAGTACTTC. The complete variable domain, with remaining parts taken from reference TRBV28 and TRBJ2-7, reads DVKVTQSSRYLVKRTGEKVFLECVQDMDHENMFWYRQDPGLGLRLIYFSYDVKMKEKGDIPEGYSVSREKKERFSLILESASTNQTSMYLCASSLGGSYEQYFGPGTRLTVT.

This chain links TRBV7-9 with TRBJ1-4; D is undetermined. Germline values: CDR1 SEHNR, CDR2 FQNEAQ (reference sequence). The V end was cut by 4 bases, the J end by 7 bases, with 16 bases between. This CDR3 region has 15 residues. This CDR3 reads CASSSLPRNSEKLFF. The CDR3 nucleotides read TGTGCCAGCAGCTCTTTGCCCCGAAACTCTGAAAAACTGTTTTTT.

In this sample, this clone turned up a few times. The chain employs TRBV29-1 and TRBJ2-3; a weak D match, TRBD2 (5 bases). The CDR3 totals 14 residues. Germline CDR1 is SQVTM and CDR2 is ANQGSEA. V gave up 5 bases and J gave up 4 bases, with 16 bases separating them. The CDR3 sequence is CSVFTPLVADTQYF. As DNA, the CDR3 is TGCAGCGTTTTTACCCCACTAGTTGCAGATACGCAGTATTTT.

A remark on this clone: At one boundary the junction diverges from the germline segment, which might be a read error. The chain employs TRBV10-3 and TRBJ2-1, with D tentatively TRBD2 (5 bases). Germline V gives CDR1 ENHRY, CDR2 SYGVKD. This CDR3 region has 13 residues. The CDR3 region is CASSELADNEQFF. In DNA, the CDR3 is TGTGCCAGCAGTGAGCTAGCCGACAATGAGCAGTTCTTC.

A few counts support this clone. The rearrangement links TRBV11-2 to TRBJ2-3; 8 bases are a match to TRBD2. The germline V gene has CDR1 SGHAT and CDR2 FQNNGV. The ends lost 5 bases at V and 6 bases at J; junction bases unmatched: 10. The CDR3 runs to 15 residues. The CDR3 DNA reads TGTGCCAGCAGCAACCCGGGACTAGAAACCGATACGCAGTATTTT. Translation: CASSNPGLETDTQYF.

The chain is built from TRBV28 and TRBJ2-1; D unresolved. CDR1 and CDR2 from the germline V gene are MDHEN and SYDVKM. V lost 5 bases to trimming and J lost 0 bases, with 11 bases between them. The CDR3 is 15 residues long. The CDR3 DNA follows: TGTGCCAGCAGTCTTATTCCTGTCTCCTACAATGAGCAGTTCTTC. Encoded protein: CASSLIPVSYNEQFF.

In this sample, this clone turned up a few times. The chain uses TRBV28 and TRBJ2-7; 7 nucleotides match TRBD1. The CDR3 is 14 residues long. Losses at the gene ends were 6 bases for V and 5 bases for J; bases not matched to a gene: 10. Germline loops: CDR1 MDHEN, CDR2 SYDVKM. The CDR3 DNA reads TGTGCCAGCAGCCCTACAGGGGTGATTAACGAGCAGTACTTC. It specifies CASSPTGVINEQYF.

This clone was recorded a few times. The chain carries TRBV20-1 and TRBJ1-1; D not certain. Germline CDR1 is DFQATT and CDR2 is SNEGSKA (reference sequence). This CDR3 contains 11 residues. The CDR3, as DNA: TGCAGGAGCGGGCAGACCACTGAAGCTTTCTTT. Its translation is CRSGQTTEAFF.

Comment on this clone: Other nucleotide sequences in the sample specify the same CDR3. The chain has TRBV2 and TRBJ1-5; 10 nucleotides agree with TRBD1. The CDR3 has 13 residues. CDR1 SNHLY and CDR2 FYNNEI come from the germline V gene. After removal of 6 bases from V and 5 bases from J, the junction contained 1 base not matched to a gene. The CDR3 protein is CASRGTGDQPQHF. The CDR3 DNA follows: TGTGCCAGCAGAGGGACAGGGGATCAGCCCCAGCATTTT.

This clone turned up a few times. The chain couples TRBV9 to TRBJ1-4; a weak D match, TRBD1 (5 bases). The ends were cut back, 0 bases at V and 8 bases at J, with 14 bases in the middle. In germline, CDR1 is SGDLS, CDR2 YYNGEE. CDR3 length equals 15 residues. CDR3 in amino acids: CASSVAGRLGEKLFF. The CDR3 DNA is TGTGCCAGCAGCGTAGCAGGGAGACTAGGGGAAAAACTGTTTTTT. The full variable domain, with the rest looked up from reference TRBV9 and TRBJ1-4, is DSGVTQTPKHLITATGQRVTLRCSPRSGDLSVYWYQQSLDQGLQFLIQYYNGEERAKGNILERFSAQQFPDLHSELNLSSLELGDSALYFCASSVAGRLGEKLFFGSGTQLSVL.

The V gene is TRBV5-1, the J gene TRBJ1-2; D is possibly TRBD1 (6 bases). Trimming took off 2 bases at V and 7 bases at J, with 21 bases between the two ends. Germline V CDR1 and CDR2: SGHRS, YFSETQ. The CDR3 covers 16 residues. CDR3 nucleotides: TGCGCCAGCAGCTTAAGAGCGGCAGGGGAAAATGTTGGCTACACCTTC. Its protein is CASSLRAAGENVGYTF.

This clone was observed a few times. CDR3 sequence: CACTQGYEQYF. Here the CDR3 DNA reads TGTGCCTGCACTCAGGGATACGAGCAGTACTTC. This rearrangement joins TRBV30 to TRBJ2-7; possibly TRBD1 for D (5 bases). The germline V gene encodes CDR1 GTSNPN and CDR2 SVGIG (reference sequence). The CDR3 length is 11 residues. Between the trimmed V and J ends, which lost 6 bases and 4 bases, there was a span of 10 bases. The full variable domain, rest sourced from reference TRBV30 and TRBJ2-7, is SQTIHQWPATLVQPVGSPLSLECTVEGTSNPNLYWYRQAAGRGLQLLFYSVGIGQISSEVPQNLSASRPQDRQFILSSKKLLLSDSGFYLCACTQGYEQYFGPGTRLTVT.

This clone came up once. The V gene is TRBV7-2, the J gene TRBJ2-1; 7 nucleotides align to TRBD2. The CDR3 is 14 amino acids. V gave up 0 bases and J gave up 9 bases; unmatched junction bases: 5. Germline CDR1 SGHTA, CDR2 FQGNSA. CDR3 loop: CASSLAPGTIEQFF. DNA of the CDR3: TGTGCCAGCAGCTTAGCGCCTGGGACTATTGAGCAGTTCTTC. Full variable domain (missing parts from reference TRBV7-2 and TRBJ2-1): GAGVSQSPSNKVTEKGKDVELRCDPISGHTALYWYRQSLGQGLEFLIYFQGNSAPDKSGLPSDRFSAERTGGSVSTLTIQRTQQEDSAVYLCASSLAPGTIEQFFGPGTRLTVL.

The chain recombines TRBV11-3 with TRBJ2-3; TRBD2 is a possible D gene (5 bases). The CDR3 consists of 15 residues. Germline V gene data show CDR1 as SGHNT and CDR2 as YENEEA. With 5 bases removed from V and 4 bases from J, the gap between germline ends came to 16 bases. The CDR3 is CASSGRSGSADTQYF. CDR3 coding DNA: TGTGCCAGCAGCGGGCGGTCGGGTAGCGCAGATACGCAGTATTTT.